This T cell receptor beta chain was documented in a study of OX40 agonist ivuxolimab in advanced cancers. Regarding the study in general: Ivuxolimab, which targeted the costimulatory receptor OX40 (CD134), was an agonistic, fully human IgG2 monoclonal antibody. Three dose-escalation patients achieved partial responses, one with hepatocellular carcinoma and two with cutaneous melanoma. Of the roughly 50 dose-escalation patients, hepatocellular carcinoma was present in approximately 20, melanoma in approximately 15, renal cell carcinoma in 9 and head and neck cancer in 9. In the dose-escalation cohort, 82.7% of patients were male, and the mean age was approximately 55 years, with a range of roughly 23 to 85. Patients were allowed to have had prior anti-PD-1, anti-PD-L1 or anti-CTLA-4 therapy, and around 41% of the dose-escalation patients had previously received checkpoint inhibitors. The monotherapy dose-escalation portion (N ≈ 56 patients) of the phase I ivuxolimab trial is reported in the paper. The purpose of peripheral TCRbeta sequencing was to test whether ivuxolimab changed TCR sequence diversity and led to clonal T-cell expansion. Intravenous ivuxolimab was administered to patients every 2 weeks at six dose levels: 0.01, 0.1, 0.3, 1.5, 3 and 10 mg/kg. General study outcomes and caveats: After ivuxolimab, CD8+ T cells had more expanded clones than CD4+ T cells on average. Clonal expansion of both CD4+ and CD8+ blood T cells was observed from baseline to week 6 at doses 0.1 to 3.0 mg/kg. Low levels of normalized T-cell clonal expansion were also shown by some nonresponding patients. In the 0.1-3.0 mg/kg groups, partial responders had among the lowest normalized peripheral clonal expansion, particularly in CD8+ T cells. The antigen specificity of the clonally expanded peripheral T cells was not determined.

Genomic DNA was extracted from sorted cells for sequencing of the TCRbeta CDR3 region. The immunoSEQ Assay was used to sequence the TCRbeta CDR3 regions. Sourced from immuneACCESS, this table was stored by TCRdb with only in-frame sequences that have V and J called. A share of the clones is absent; for the studies checked, an unresolved V gene accounts for under half, and the remainder has no known explanation. This sample holds around 30,000 clones; just under 80% were observed only once. 11% of the sample goes to the ten largest clones. On this clone: This clone's antigen is unknown. Per-nucleotide qualities are absent, and no much larger clonotype sits a single base away.

The trial excluded patients who had a history of autoimmune disease or were on systemic immunosuppression. Peripheral blood for TCR sequencing was collected from all dose cohorts at baseline, on cycle 4 day 1, and on cycle 7 day 1. The samples were taken from a phase I, first-in-human, multicenter, open-label dose-escalation trial of ivuxolimab. Adults with locally advanced or metastatic melanoma, renal cell, hepatocellular, or head and neck squamous cell carcinoma were enrolled in the trial. Before TCR sequencing, CD4+ T cells and CD8+ T cells were sorted from peripheral blood as separate populations. The CDR3 contains 11 residues, cysteine and phenylalanine counted. Left in the record is the CDR3 DNA by itself, 33 bases read in frame from the first base. Relative to germline, V is 8 bases shorter and J is 2 bases shorter, with 4 bases between their ends. The germline V gene (reference sequence) yields MNHEY for CDR1 and SMNVEV for CDR2.

The origin of this receptor is an adult with an advanced solid tumor such as melanoma, head and neck, liver or kidney cancer. The input for sequencing was CD4+ or CD8+ T cells sorted from blood, taken in a trial of the OX40 agonist ivuxolimab. The rearrangement combines TRBV27 with TRBJ1-3; no confident D gene assignment can be made. For the CDR3, the sequence is CASRAGNTIYF. Here is the DNA: TGTGCCAGCCGGGCTGGAAACACCATATATTTT.